One and the same sample provided the 32 T cell receptor beta chains below, sequenced in a study of blood T cell repertoires in COVID-19. Profiled with immunoSEQ multiplex PCR; TCRdb holds only in-frame clones, not every one. Seen here are 95,000 to 110,000 clones, just under 85% observed once, and the top ten hold approximately 3.6%. Sequenced: peripheral blood. The receptors derive from a woman at least 80 years old with active or convalescent COVID-19.

The genes are TRBV6-2 or TRBV6-3 and TRBJ2-5, with D possibly being TRBD2 (6 bases). CDR3 size: 11 residues. V lost 4 bases and J lost 8, with 8 bases in between. Germline values: CDR1 MNHEY, CDR2 SVGEGT. The CDR3 is CASSSGVTQYF. As DNA, the CDR3 is TGTGCCAGCAGTTCGGGGGTCACCCAGTACTTC.

The chain uses TRBV9 and TRBJ2-1; 10 nucleotides align to TRBD2. CDR3 length: 17 residues. The V segment lost 0 bases and the J segment 3 bases; nucleotides outside the gene matches: 6. Germline V lookup: CDR1 SGDLS, CDR2 YYNGEE. CDR3 residues: CASSVAPTSGIYNEQFF. The CDR3 bases are TGTGCCAGCAGCGTAGCCCCCACTAGCGGGATCTACAATGAGCAGTTCTTC.

The rearrangement uses TRBV2 and TRBJ1-1; D unresolved. The CDR3 length is 13 residues. The ends were cut back, 0 bases at V and 5 bases at J, with 7 bases in the middle. The germline CDR1 and CDR2 sequences are SNHLY and FYNNEI. In DNA, the CDR3 is TGTGCCAGCAGTGAAGCTAGAAATACTGAAGCTTTCTTT. This sequence encodes CASSEARNTEAFF.

The V and J genes are TRBV19 and TRBJ1-5, with D tentatively TRBD1 (6 bases). Trimming removed 5 bases from V and 3 bases from J, with 17 bases in between. The CDR3 loop spans 16 amino acids. Germline V gives CDR1 LNHDA, CDR2 SQIVND (reference sequence). CDR3 DNA: TGTGCCAGTAGTCCACGTACCGGGACAAACAATCAGCCCCAGCATTTT. Translating it yields CASSPRTGTNNQPQHF.

This clone is a singleton in its sample. The chain uses TRBV5-5 and TRBJ1-2, with D perhaps TRBD1 (6 bases). The CDR3 has 14 amino acids. V was trimmed by 3 bases and J by 4 bases, leaving 13 bases between them. Germline V gene data show CDR1 as SGHKS and CDR2 as YYEKEE (reference sequence). The CDR3 DNA sequence: TGTGCCAGCAGCTCGGCAGGGGTGGGCTATGGCTACACCTTC. It codes for CASSSAGVGYGYTF.

V usage is TRBV28 and J usage is TRBJ1-2, with 8 bases that match TRBD1. The CDR3 loop spans 13 amino acids. Germline assignment: CDR1 MDHEN and CDR2 SYDVKM. V trimming: 5 bases; J trimming: 6 bases; junction bases outside the gene matches: 5. Written as DNA, the CDR3 is TGTGCCAGCAGTCCAGGGGGCGCGGATGGCTACACCTTC. It is translated as CASSPGGADGYTF.

The gene calls are TRBV2 and TRBJ2-1, with 7 bases fitting TRBD1. After removal of 5 bases from V and 6 bases from J, the junction contained 7 bases not matched to a gene. The germline CDR1 and CDR2 sequences are SNHLY and FYNNEI. This CDR3 region has 14 residues. The CDR3 sequence is CASSWDSERNEQFF. The CDR3 DNA is TGTGCCAGCAGTTGGGACAGCGAACGCAATGAGCAGTTCTTC.

The rearrangement joins TRBV6-2 or TRBV6-3 to TRBJ2-5; possible D gene TRBD1, 5 bases. The germline V gene has CDR1 MNHEY and CDR2 SVGEGT. The CDR3 spans 15 residues. Trimming stripped 5 bases from V and 5 bases from J, with 18 bases between. CDR3 bases: TGTGCCAGCAGTAACGAGCAGGGAAAGGGGGAGACCCAGTACTTC. This codes for CASSNEQGKGETQYF.

This clone appeared once. The chain uses TRBV7-3 and TRBJ2-1; 12 bases are shared with TRBD2. The CDR3 loop spans 14 amino acids. V trimming: 5 bases; J trimming: 7 bases; junction bases outside the gene matches: 3. Germline V gives CDR1 SGHTA, CDR2 FQGTGA. Written as DNA, the CDR3 is TGTGCCAGCAGCACTAGCGGGAGGTCGAATGAGCAGTTCTTC. Protein: CASSTSGRSNEQFF.

This rearrangement joins TRBV30 to TRBJ1-1, with D possibly TRBD1 on 5 matching bases. Germline V CDR1 and CDR2: GTSNPN, SVGIG (reference sequence). The CDR3 is made up of 13 amino acids. Deletions cut 0 bases from V and 4 bases from J, with 9 bases between. CDR3 coding DNA: TGTGCCTGGAGTGTTACAGGCCGCACTGAAGCTTTCTTT. This gives the protein CAWSVTGRTEAFF.

On this clone itself: Other DNA sequences within the sample encode an identical CDR3. The J gene is TRBJ2-5, the V gene TRBV11-2; D not resolved. Trimming left V 5 bases short and J 2 bases short, with 9 bases between. In germline, CDR1 is SGHAT, CDR2 FQNNGV. CDR3 length: 13 residues. DNA of the CDR3: TGTGCCAGCAGCCCGACACCTCAAGAGACCCAGTACTTC. It translates to CASSPTPQETQYF.

The chain joins TRBV28 to TRBJ1-2, with TRBD1 matching over 7 bases. The V and J ends lost 7 bases and 1 base, in that order; junction bases with no gene match: 12. The CDR3 has 16 amino acids. Germline values: CDR1 MDHEN, CDR2 SYDVKM. CDR3 in DNA: TGTGCCAGCAACTACGATGGGACAGTTTTTAACTATGGCTACACCTTC. This gives the protein CASNYDGTVFNYGYTF.

V usage is TRBV5-4 and J usage is TRBJ2-7; the match to TRBD2 covers 12 bases. With 3 bases clipped from V and 3 bases from J, the junction kept 10 bases outside the gene matches. The CDR3 runs 17 residues. CDR1 is SGHNT, CDR2 YYREEE, per germline (reference sequence). The CDR3 nucleotides are TGTGCCAGCAGCTCAGCCGCTAGCGGGAGGGATGTCTACGAGCAGTACTTC. Translated, it gives CASSSAASGRDVYEQYF.

V usage is TRBV28 and J usage is TRBJ1-4, with 10 bases that match TRBD1. Germline V gene lookup returns CDR1 MDHEN and CDR2 SYDVKM. This CDR3 is 14 amino acids long. V lost 6 bases and J lost 7; bases outside the gene matches: 5. DNA of the CDR3: TGTGCCAGCAGATCCGGGACAGGGGTTGAAAAACTGTTTTTT. It specifies CASRSGTGVEKLFF.

The chain employs TRBV12-3 or TRBV12-4 and TRBJ1-1; D might be TRBD1 (5 bases). The CDR3 covers 13 residues. V lost 5 bases, J lost 1 base, and 8 bases lay in between. The chain's CDR3 is CASSKQENTEAFF. CDR3 nucleotides: TGTGCCAGCAGTAAACAGGAGAACACTGAAGCTTTCTTT.

This clone was recorded once. The J gene is TRBJ2-3, the V gene TRBV28, with 8 bases aligning to TRBD1. This CDR3 comprises 15 residues. Trimming removed 6 bases from V and 3 bases from J; junction bases left unmatched: 8. Looked up from germline, CDR1 is MDHEN and CDR2 is SYDVKM. The CDR3 region has the DNA TGTGCCAGCAGACAACTTCGGGACAGGACAGATACGCAGTATTTT. Translated: CASRQLRDRTDTQYF.

This clone was observed many times. The V and J genes are TRBV4-2 and TRBJ1-5; 7 bases agree with TRBD1. From germline, CDR1 is LGHNA and CDR2 YNFKEQ. V gave up 5 bases and J gave up 4 bases; unmatched junction bases: 8. CDR3 length: 15 residues. CDR3 sequence: CASSFNDRANQPQHF. The CDR3 DNA follows: TGTGCCAGCAGCTTCAACGACAGGGCTAATCAGCCCCAGCATTTT.

A note on this clone: At one end the junction does not follow the germline gene, possibly because of a read error. The chain has TRBV24-1 and TRBJ1-3; tentatively, D is TRBD1 (6 bases). The germline V gene has CDR1 KGHDR and CDR2 SFDVKD. This CDR3 is 12 amino acids long. The DNA of the CDR3 is TGTGCCACCAGTGATACCCTCGGGACATACCATTTT. Its translation: CATSDTLGTYHF.

The chain employs TRBV28 and TRBJ2-1, with 8 bases matching TRBD2. Germline CDR1 MDHEN, CDR2 SYDVKM. Trimming at V came to 5 bases and at J to 7 bases, leaving 16 bases not matched to a gene. The CDR3 covers 17 residues. The CDR3 loop reads CASSAMAPAGVRNEQFF. In DNA, the CDR3 is TGTGCCAGCAGTGCTATGGCCCCAGCGGGAGTCCGAAATGAGCAGTTCTTC. The whole variable domain, filled in from reference TRBV28 and TRBJ2-1, reads DVKVTQSSRYLVKRTGEKVFLECVQDMDHENMFWYRQDPGLGLRLIYFSYDVKMKEKGDIPEGYSVSREKKERFSLILESASTNQTSMYLCASSAMAPAGVRNEQFFGPGTRLTVL.

The gene calls are TRBV28 and TRBJ2-3; a possible D gene is TRBD1 (6 bases). The germline gives CDR1 MDHEN, CDR2 SYDVKM. The CDR3 has 16 amino acids. The V and J ends lost 5 bases and 2 bases respectively, with 17 bases between them. In DNA, the CDR3 is TGTGCCAGCAGTCCCCTATGGGGGCAGGACACAGATACGCAGTATTTT. Translation: CASSPLWGQDTDTQYF.

The gene calls are TRBV2 and TRBJ2-7; weak D call: TRBD1 (6 bases). The CDR3 is 12 residues long. Trimming pared 6 bases from V and 1 base from J, leaving 7 bases between. Germline loops: CDR1 SNHLY, CDR2 FYNNEI. DNA of the CDR3: TGTGCCAGCAGAACAGGGTCCTACGAGCAGTACTTC. Its protein product is CASRTGSYEQYF.

This chain connects TRBV28 to TRBJ1-3; a weak D match, TRBD1 (6 bases). This CDR3 is 18 amino acids long. From germline, CDR1 is MDHEN and CDR2 SYDVKM. V was trimmed by 3 bases and J by 2 bases, leaving 20 bases between them. This chain's CDR3 is CASSFKGDRQGPGNTIYF. In DNA, the CDR3 is TGTGCCAGCAGTTTTAAAGGAGACAGGCAAGGACCTGGAAACACCATATATTTT.

The CDR3 sequence is CASSLEVTSGGPYNEQFF. The CDR3 region has the DNA TGTGCCAGCAGCCTAGAGGTGACTAGCGGGGGACCCTACAATGAGCAGTTCTTC. The rearrangement joins TRBV3-1 (or the pseudogene TRBV3-2) to TRBJ2-1; 12 bases match TRBD2. Germline trimming cut 4 bases from V and 2 bases from J; bases unmatched to any gene: 9. Per the germline V gene, CDR1 is LGHDT and CDR2 is YNNKEL (reference sequence). The CDR3 has 18 residues.

J is TRBJ1-5 and V is TRBV30; D possibly corresponds to TRBD1 (5 bases). The CDR3 consists of 13 residues. The germline V gene has CDR1 GTSNPN and CDR2 SVGIG (reference sequence). With 3 bases removed from V and 4 bases from J, the gap between germline ends came to 10 bases. The CDR3 bases are TGTGCCTGGAGCGCGCAGGGTAATCAGCCCCAGCATTTT. Protein: CAWSAQGNQPQHF.

This clone was detected once. The CDR3 coding sequence is TGTGCCAGCAGTTTGGTCTTAGGACTAGCGGGGGCGGACCATTTCACAGATACGCAGTATTTT. As protein: CASSLVLGLAGADHFTDTQYF. The chain carries TRBV28 and TRBJ2-3; 13 positions match TRBD2. Germline V gene sequence: CDR1 MDHEN, CDR2 SYDVKM. V lost 3 bases, J lost 2 bases, and 17 bases stayed unmatched. The CDR3 spans 21 residues. Full variable domain (rest looked up from reference TRBV28 and TRBJ2-3): DVKVTQSSRYLVKRTGEKVFLECVQDMDHENMFWYRQDPGLGLRLIYFSYDVKMKEKGDIPEGYSVSREKKERFSLILESASTNQTSMYLCASSLVLGLAGADHFTDTQYFGPGTRLTVL.

V usage is TRBV19 and J usage is TRBJ2-7, with 10 bases matching TRBD2. J gave up 4 bases and V 2 bases, and 5 bases lay outside the gene matches. Germline CDR1 is LNHDA and CDR2 is SQIVND (reference sequence). The CDR3 consists of 15 residues. The CDR3 here is CASSILAGALYEQYF. The CDR3 DNA is TGTGCCAGTAGTATACTAGCGGGGGCCTTATACGAGCAGTACTTC.

This clone was observed a single time. The rearrangement links TRBV11-2 to TRBJ2-1, with D unresolved. The CDR3 length is 13 residues. Trimming removed 2 bases at V and 2 bases at J, with 4 bases between. CDR1 is SGHAT and CDR2 is FQNNGV in the germline V gene. CDR3 DNA sequence: TGTGCCAGCAGCTTACCTACCTACAATGAGCAGTTCTTC. This sequence encodes CASSLPTYNEQFF.

The chain recombines TRBV7-3 with TRBJ1-1; 8 bases match TRBD1. V trimming: 5 bases; J trimming: 0 bases; junction bases outside the gene matches: 5. Germline-derived CDR1 and CDR2 are SGHTA and FQGTGA. The CDR3 extends over 15 amino acids. The CDR3 spells CASSPTGGLNTEAFF. In nucleotides, the CDR3 is TGTGCCAGCAGCCCAACAGGGGGTCTGAACACTGAAGCTTTCTTT.

The CDR3 here is CASSQDRTGKAFF. DNA of the CDR3: TGTGCCAGCAGCCAAGATAGAACAGGAAAGGCTTTCTTT. The J gene is TRBJ1-1, the V gene TRBV3-1 (or the pseudogene TRBV3-2); the D gene is possibly TRBD1 (5 bases). The germline V and J ends were trimmed by 0 bases and 11 bases, with 13 bases remaining between them. The CDR3 is 13 amino acids. CDR1 and CDR2 from the germline V gene are LGHDT and YNNKEL (reference sequence).

V and J are TRBV5-8 and TRBJ1-1, with D maybe TRBD1 (6 bases). V was cut by 3 bases and J by 1 base, with 13 bases left in between. This CDR3 contains 15 residues. CDR1 and CDR2 from the germline V gene are SGHTS and YDEGEE. CDR3: CASSSGVTKNTEAFF. The CDR3 DNA is TGTGCCAGCAGCTCAGGGGTTACGAAGAACACTGAAGCTTTCTTT. The whole variable domain, filled in from reference TRBV5-8 and TRBJ1-1, reads EAGVTQSPTHLIKTRGQQATLRCSPISGHTSVYWYQQALGLGLQFLLWYDEGEERNRGNFPPRFSGRQFPNYSSELNVNALELEDSALYLCASSSGVTKNTEAFFGQGTRLTVV.

The table lists this clone with a few counts. CDR3 nucleotide sequence: TGTGCCAGCAGAGGCGTGACAGTGAATCACTATGGCTACACCTTC. The encoded protein is CASRGVTVNHYGYTF. This chain connects TRBV28 to TRBJ1-2; tentative D call: TRBD1 (5 bases). This CDR3 is 15 amino acids long. The ends were cut back, 6 bases at V and 3 bases at J, with 17 bases in the middle. Germline V lookup: CDR1 MDHEN, CDR2 SYDVKM.

This sequence joins TRBV5-4 and TRBJ2-1, with 7 bases that match TRBD1. CDR3 length: 15 residues. CDR1 is SGHNT and CDR2 is YYREEE in the germline V gene (reference sequence). With 3 bases clipped from V and 1 base from J, the junction kept 4 bases outside the gene matches. The CDR3 DNA reads as TGTGCCAGCAGCTCCTCCAGGGGGTCCTACAATGAGCAGTTCTTC. Its protein product is CASSSSRGSYNEQFF.